The T cell receptor (beta chain) under discussion was sequenced for a study of blood T cell repertoires in COVID-19. For the study at large: Acute-phase and convalescent COVID-19 samples originated in the United States, Italy and Spain. Sources were T cells, B-cell-depleted T cells, or PBMCs; the material itself was cDNA or gDNA.

Under the authors' procedure: It was from reference gene primer amplification that nucleated cell counts were estimated. The assay was immunoSEQ multiplex PCR, and TCRdb's table has in-frame clones only and misses some. From that table come the V and J calls and clone size; the DNA was used to work out D and trimming. The sample includes roughly 300,000 clones, around 88% of them seen just once. The germline gives CDR1 GTSNPN, CDR2 SVGIG (reference sequence). V dropped 5 bases and J dropped 14 bases, with 22 bases sitting between them. This CDR3 has 14 amino acids. The J gene is TRBJ2-6, the V gene TRBV30, with D perhaps TRBD1 (6 bases). The origin of this receptor is a woman between 50 and 59 years old with acute or convalescent COVID-19. Sequencing input: peripheral blood. CDR3 DNA sequence: TGTGCCTGGCAACAGGGTAAAGGTGTTCCCTTCCTGACTTTC. Its protein product is CAWQQGKGVPFLTF.